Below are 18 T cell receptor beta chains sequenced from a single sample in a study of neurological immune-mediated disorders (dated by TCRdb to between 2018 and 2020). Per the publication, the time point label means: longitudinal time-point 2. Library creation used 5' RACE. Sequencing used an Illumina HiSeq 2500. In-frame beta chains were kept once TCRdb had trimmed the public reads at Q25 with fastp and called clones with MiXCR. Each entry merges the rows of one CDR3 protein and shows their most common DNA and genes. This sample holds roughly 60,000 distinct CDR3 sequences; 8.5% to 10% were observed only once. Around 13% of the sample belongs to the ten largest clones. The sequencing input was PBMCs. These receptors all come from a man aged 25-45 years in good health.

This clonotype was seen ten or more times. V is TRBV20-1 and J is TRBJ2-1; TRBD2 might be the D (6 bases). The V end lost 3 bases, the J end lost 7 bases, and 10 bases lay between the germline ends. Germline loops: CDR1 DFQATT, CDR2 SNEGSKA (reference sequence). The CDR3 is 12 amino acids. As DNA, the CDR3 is TGCAGTGCTAGGACGGAGGGGAATGAGCAGTTCTTC. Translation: CSARTEGNEQFF.

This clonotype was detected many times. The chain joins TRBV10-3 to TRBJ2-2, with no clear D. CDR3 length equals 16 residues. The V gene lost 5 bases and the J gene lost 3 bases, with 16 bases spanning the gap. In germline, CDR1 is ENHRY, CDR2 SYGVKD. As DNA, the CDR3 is TGTGCCATCAGTCCGAGAACACCTGACTACACCGGGGAGCTGTTTTTT. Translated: CAISPRTPDYTGELFF.

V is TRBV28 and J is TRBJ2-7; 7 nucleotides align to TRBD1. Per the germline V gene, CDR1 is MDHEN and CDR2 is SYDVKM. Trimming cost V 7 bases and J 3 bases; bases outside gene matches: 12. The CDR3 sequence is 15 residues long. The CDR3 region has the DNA TGTGCCAGCATCGGGTTGACAGGGAGTATCTACGAGCAGTACTTC. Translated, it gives CASIGLTGSIYEQYF.

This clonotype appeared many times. The CDR3 here is CATSDRGTGFGDTQYF. CDR3 coding DNA: TGTGCCACCAGTGACCGCGGGACAGGGTTCGGAGATACGCAGTATTTT. The chain carries TRBV24-1 and TRBJ2-3; 9 bases align to TRBD1. V trimming: 4 bases; J trimming: 5 bases; junction bases outside the gene matches: 9. The CDR3 has 16 amino acids. CDR1 KGHDR and CDR2 SFDVKD come from the germline V gene.

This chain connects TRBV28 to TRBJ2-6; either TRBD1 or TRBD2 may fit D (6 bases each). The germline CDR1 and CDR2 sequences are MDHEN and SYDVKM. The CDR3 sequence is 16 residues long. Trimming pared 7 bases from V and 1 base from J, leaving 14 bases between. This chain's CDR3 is CASTDGGYSGANVLTF. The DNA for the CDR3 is TGTGCCAGCACGGACGGGGGCTATTCTGGGGCCAACGTCCTGACTTTC.

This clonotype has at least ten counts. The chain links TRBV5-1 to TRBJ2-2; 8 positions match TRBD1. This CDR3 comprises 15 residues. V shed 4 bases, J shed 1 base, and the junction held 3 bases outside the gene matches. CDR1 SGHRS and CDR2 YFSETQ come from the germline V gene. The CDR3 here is CASSPGQVNTGELFF. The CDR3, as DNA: TGCGCCAGCAGCCCGGGACAGGTGAACACCGGGGAGCTGTTTTTT.

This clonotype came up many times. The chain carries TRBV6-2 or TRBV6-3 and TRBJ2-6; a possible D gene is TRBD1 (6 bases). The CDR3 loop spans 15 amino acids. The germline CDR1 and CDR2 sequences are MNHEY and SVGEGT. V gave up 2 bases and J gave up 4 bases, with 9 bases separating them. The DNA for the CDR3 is TGTGCCAGCAGTTACGGGGGCCCCGGGGCCAACGTCCTGACTTTC. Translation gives CASSYGGPGANVLTF.

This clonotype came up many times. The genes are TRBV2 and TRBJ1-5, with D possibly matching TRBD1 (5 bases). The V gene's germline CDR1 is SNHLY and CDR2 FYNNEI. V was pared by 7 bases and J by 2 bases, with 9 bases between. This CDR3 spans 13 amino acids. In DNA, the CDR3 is TGTGCCAGCAAGGGGAGTGGCAATCAGCCCCAGCATTTT. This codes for CASKGSGNQPQHF.

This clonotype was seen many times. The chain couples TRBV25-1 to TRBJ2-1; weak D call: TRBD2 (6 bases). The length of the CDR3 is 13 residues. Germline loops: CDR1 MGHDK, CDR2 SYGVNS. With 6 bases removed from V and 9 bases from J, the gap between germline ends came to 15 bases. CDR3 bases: TGTGCCAGCAGGGGGACTTCTACAAGTGAGCAGTTCTTC. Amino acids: CASRGTSTSEQFF.

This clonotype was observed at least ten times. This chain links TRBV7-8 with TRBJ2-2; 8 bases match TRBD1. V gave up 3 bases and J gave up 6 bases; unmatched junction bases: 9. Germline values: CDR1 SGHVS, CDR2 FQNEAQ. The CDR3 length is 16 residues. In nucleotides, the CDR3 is TGTGCCAGCAGCTTCAACACAGGGGGAGTTGCCGGGGAGCTGTTTTTT. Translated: CASSFNTGGVAGELFF.

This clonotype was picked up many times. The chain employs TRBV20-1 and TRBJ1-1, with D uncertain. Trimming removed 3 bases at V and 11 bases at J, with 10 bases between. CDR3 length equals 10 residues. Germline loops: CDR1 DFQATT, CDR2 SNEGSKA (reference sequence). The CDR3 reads CSASGLKAFF. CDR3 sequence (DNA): TGCAGTGCTAGCGGGCTTAAGGCTTTCTTT.

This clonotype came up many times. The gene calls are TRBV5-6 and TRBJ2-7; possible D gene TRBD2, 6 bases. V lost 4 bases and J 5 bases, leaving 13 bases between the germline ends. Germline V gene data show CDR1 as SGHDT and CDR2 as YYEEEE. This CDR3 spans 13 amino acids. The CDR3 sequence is CASSAGPGHEQYF. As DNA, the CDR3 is TGTGCCAGCAGCGCGGGGCCTGGCCACGAGCAGTACTTC.

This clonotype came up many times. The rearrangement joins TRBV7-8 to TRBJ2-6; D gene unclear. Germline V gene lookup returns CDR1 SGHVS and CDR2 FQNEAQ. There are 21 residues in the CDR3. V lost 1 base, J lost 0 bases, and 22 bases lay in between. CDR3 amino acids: CASSLELLRRAGTSGANVLTF. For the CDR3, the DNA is TGTGCCAGCAGCTTAGAGCTCCTTAGGCGCGCAGGAACCTCTGGGGCCAACGTCCTGACTTTC.

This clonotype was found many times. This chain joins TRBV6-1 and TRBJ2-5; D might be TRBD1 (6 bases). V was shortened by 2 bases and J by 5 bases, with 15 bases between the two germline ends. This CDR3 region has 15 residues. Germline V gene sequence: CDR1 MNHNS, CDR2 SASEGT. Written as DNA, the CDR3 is TGTGCCAGCAGTGAATTCGTAGTAGGACAGGAGACCCAGTACTTC. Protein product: CASSEFVVGQETQYF.

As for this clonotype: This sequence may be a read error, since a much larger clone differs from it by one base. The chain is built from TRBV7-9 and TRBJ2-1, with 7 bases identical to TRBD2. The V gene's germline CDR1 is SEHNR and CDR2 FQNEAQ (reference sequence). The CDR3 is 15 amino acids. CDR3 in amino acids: CASSLVAGAYNDQFF. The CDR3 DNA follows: TGTGCCAGCAGCTTAGTGGCGGGAGCCTACAATGACCAGTTCTTC.

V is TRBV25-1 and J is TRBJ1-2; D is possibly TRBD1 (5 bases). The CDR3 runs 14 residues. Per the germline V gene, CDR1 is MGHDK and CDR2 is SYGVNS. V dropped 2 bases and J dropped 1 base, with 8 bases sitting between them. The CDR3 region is CASSETGGNYGYTF. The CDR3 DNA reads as TGTGCCAGCAGTGAAACGGGGGGTAACTATGGCTACACCTTC.

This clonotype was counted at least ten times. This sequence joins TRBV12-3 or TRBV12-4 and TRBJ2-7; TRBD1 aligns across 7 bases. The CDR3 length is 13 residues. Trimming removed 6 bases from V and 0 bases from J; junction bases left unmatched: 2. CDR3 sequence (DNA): TGTGCCAGCAGGCCAGGGGGCTCCTACGAGCAGTACTTC. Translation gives CASRPGGSYEQYF.

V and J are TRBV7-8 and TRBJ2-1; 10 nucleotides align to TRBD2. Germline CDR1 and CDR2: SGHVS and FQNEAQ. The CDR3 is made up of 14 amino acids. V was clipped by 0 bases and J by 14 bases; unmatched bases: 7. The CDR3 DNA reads TGTGCCAGCAGCTTAGCAAGTACTAGCGGGATGGAGTTCTTC. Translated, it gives CASSLASTSGMEFF.